These T cell receptor beta chains were read from a single sample in a study of cytomegalovirus exposure and HLA in healthy donors. This table comes from immunoSEQ multiplex PCR, and its TCRdb copy is limited to in-frame clones, with some not included. Of more than 85,000 clones listed, under 80% are singletons. Sequences were obtained from PBMCs. The receptors stem from a woman aged 50 to 65 in good health and CMV-seropositive. Each CDR3 is given without its conserved first and last residue. Each record gives: J gene, V gene, CDR3 protein.

>TRBJ2-1|TRBV5-6
ASSQSGRAWNEQF
>TRBJ1-2|TRBV21-1
ASSKPRGMVGYT
>TRBJ2-5|TRBV2
ASSTGSQETQY
>TRBJ2-5|TRBV29-1
SVENRDGETQY
>TRBJ2-2|TRBV25-1
ASSQTGKRSGELF
>TRBJ1-1|TRBV6-1
ASRGGGTEAF
>-|TRBV7-6
ASSPGLAGAIPYEQY
>TRBJ2-2|TRBV4-1
ASSQVVFRYTGELF
>TRBJ2-3|TRBV5-6
ASSLPVPGLQADDTQY
>TRBJ1-2|TRBV5-6
ASSPGGLHGYT
>TRBJ2-1|TRBV4-1
ASSQGGLAYYNEQF
>TRBJ1-1|TRBV6-1
ASSEVGGLLRNTEAF
>TRBJ2-1|TRBV14
ASSLLLNEQF
>-|TRBV30
AWQGAYEQY
>TRBJ2-5|TRBV29-1
SVTPGQVETQY
>TRBJ1-4|TRBV6-5
ASSGQGGLNEKLF
>TRBJ2-3|TRBV7-7
ASSFRGAGGSTDTQY
>TRBJ2-1|TRBV6-1
ASSESSGGAREQF
>TRBJ2-7|TRBV28
ARPGQGAAGAYEQY
>TRBJ1-2|TRBV7-9
ASSSTGVYGYT
>TRBJ1-1|TRBV5-1
ASSVRGQFNTEAF
>TRBJ1-1|TRBV6-5
ASSYAGAEAEAF
>TRBJ2-3|TRBV7-3
ASSPGGSFDTQY
>TRBJ2-7|TRBV4-2
ASSPGITYEQY
>TRBJ2-5|TRBV30
AWSDQGVQETQY
>TRBJ2-7|TRBV12-5
ASGLSGPYEQY
>TRBJ2-1|TRBV9
ASSVGGSGSTDEQF
>TRBJ2-3|TRBV11-2
ASRPTSGRAGDTQY
>TRBJ2-3|TRBV5-1
ASSYSSADTQY
>TRBJ1-5|TRBV15
ATSSPTGGQPQH
>TRBJ2-3|TRBV19
ASSPRLAGGTDTQY
>TRBJ2-4|TRBV15
ATSSGSFTQY
>TRBJ1-2|TRBV30
AWSSMGVHGYT
>TRBJ1-2|TRBV18
ASSLDRGLLDGYT
>TRBJ1-1|TRBV12-5
ASGQGVEAF
>TRBJ1-2|TRBV5-1
ASSPTVNYGYT
>TRBJ1-6|TRBV6-5
ASRETSLH
>TRBJ1-2|TRBV5-1
ASSGEGEGYT
>TRBJ2-2|TRBV7-7
ASSSDTGELF
>TRBJ2-6|TRBV2
ASSEKAGGISGANVLT
>TRBJ2-2|TRBV5-4
ASSATGTTNTGELF
>TRBJ1-1|TRBV7-9
ASSLGQLAF
>TRBJ1-5|TRBV7-8
ASTPEGGGGQPQH
>-|TRBV19
ATRAGSYEQY
>TRBJ1-4|TRBV5-6
ASSLVVGGQENEKLF
>TRBJ2-2|TRBV25-1
ASSFTGELF